A single sample is the source of the 13 T cell receptor beta chains below, sequenced in a study of beta chain features in type 1 diabetes. These TCRs' antigens remain unknown. Findings and caveats of the study: There was a moderate but significant shortening of TCRB CDR3s in all four CD4+ subsets of Type 1 diabetes patients.

Expressed TCRB transcripts were sequenced, since all the RNA that had been isolated was reverse transcribed. TCRdb's table, derived via immunoSEQ multiplex PCR, lists solely in-frame clones and lacks some. The sample records 640,000 or so clones, roughly an eighth being singletons. The sample comprised naive CD4+ T cells from blood. These receptors were taken from a young man with type 1 diabetes.

V usage is TRBV6-5 and J usage is TRBJ2-5, with 14 positions matching TRBD2. Germline V gene sequence: CDR1 MNHEY, CDR2 SVGAGI. Trimming took 4 bases from V and 7 from J; bases not matched to a gene: 8. This CDR3 is built from 16 residues. This chain's CDR3 is CASSSTGLAGAGTQYF. In DNA form, the CDR3 reads TGTGCCAGCAGTTCCACGGGACTAGCGGGGGCAGGGACCCAGTACTTC.

This clone was seen a handful of times. The chain has TRBV7-9 and TRBJ1-5, with 8 nucleotides matching TRBD1. The CDR3 runs to 15 residues. Germline CDR1 SEHNR, CDR2 FQNEAQ (reference sequence). Trimming removed 5 bases from V and 1 base from J; junction bases left unmatched: 4. This CDR3 is CASSPGGTSNQPQHF. The CDR3 DNA is TGTGCCAGCAGCCCAGGGGGCACCAGCAATCAGCCCCAGCATTTT. Full variable domain (rest looked up from reference TRBV7-9 and TRBJ1-5): DTGVSQNPRHKITKRGQNVTFRCDPISEHNRLYWYRQTLGQGPEFLTYFQNEAQLEKSRLLSDRFSAERPKGSFSTLEIQRTEQGDSAMYLCASSPGGTSNQPQHFGDGTRLSIL.

This clone has only a few counts. V gene TRBV5-4 combines with J gene TRBJ2-3, with D perhaps being TRBD1 or TRBD2 (6 bases each). CDR1 is SGHNT and CDR2 is YYREEE in the germline V gene (reference sequence). This CDR3 has 15 amino acids. The V end lost 4 bases, the J end lost 0 bases, and 12 bases lay between the germline ends. CDR3 DNA: TGTGCCAGCAGCGCGACGGGGGCAAGCACAGATACGCAGTATTTT. It yields the protein CASSATGASTDTQYF.

The V and J genes are TRBV7-9 and TRBJ1-2, with D hard to call. With 5 bases removed from V and 8 bases from J, the gap between germline ends came to 18 bases. Germline values: CDR1 SEHNR, CDR2 FQNEAQ (reference sequence). The CDR3 length is 14 residues. The CDR3 nucleotides are TGTGCCAGCAGCCCGGAAAGACCGACGGGGGGCTACACCTTC. Protein sequence: CASSPERPTGGYTF.

The chain uses TRBV6-1 and TRBJ1-5; perhaps TRBD1 as D (6 bases). This CDR3 is built from 12 residues. The V end was cut by 5 bases, the J end by 5 bases, with 7 bases between. Germline V gives CDR1 MNHNS, CDR2 SASEGT. CDR3 region: CASSWGHQPQHF. Written as DNA, the CDR3 is TGTGCCAGCAGTTGGGGGCATCAGCCCCAGCATTTT.

This clone was picked up a small number of times. The V call is TRBV11-1, the J call TRBJ2-6; D remains unclear. From germline, CDR1 is SGHAT and CDR2 FQDESV (reference sequence). CDR3 length: 15 residues. Trimming took 3 bases from V and 4 from J, leaving 10 bases between them. The CDR3 reads CASSLGPNGANVLTF. The CDR3 coding sequence is TGTGCCAGCAGCTTGGGCCCAAACGGGGCCAACGTCCTGACTTTC.

This clone was counted only a few times. This chain connects TRBV19 to TRBJ1-5; D possibly corresponds to TRBD1 (6 bases). The germline V and J ends were trimmed by 11 bases and 2 bases, with 16 bases remaining between them. CDR3 length: 14 amino acids. The V gene's germline CDR1 is LNHDA and CDR2 SQIVND (reference sequence). This CDR3 is CALQGGLGNQPQHF. In DNA, the CDR3 is TGTGCCCTTCAAGGGGGGCTTGGCAATCAGCCCCAGCATTTT.

This clone has just a few counts. This chain joins TRBV5-1 and TRBJ2-1, with no clear D. This CDR3 contains 18 residues. CDR1 SGHRS and CDR2 YFSETQ come from the germline V gene. The germline V and J ends were trimmed by 0 bases and 0 bases, with 16 bases remaining between them. The CDR3 region is CASSLVVESLSSYNEQFF. CDR3 sequence (DNA): TGCGCCAGCAGCTTGGTGGTAGAAAGTCTAAGCTCCTACAATGAGCAGTTCTTC.

There are a few counts of this clone. This chain links TRBV7-9 with TRBJ2-1, with a tentative D call TRBD2 (7 bases). Trimming removed 3 bases from V and 6 bases from J, with 15 bases in between. The V gene's germline CDR1 is SEHNR and CDR2 FQNEAQ (reference sequence). CDR3 size: 15 residues. This chain's CDR3 is CASSLWEGGGNEQFF. Here the CDR3 DNA reads TGTGCCAGCAGCTTGTGGGAGGGAGGGGGCAATGAGCAGTTCTTC.

This clone was seen more than once but under ten times. This chain connects TRBV21-1 to TRBJ1-2. TRBV21-1 is designated a pseudogene. This CDR3 has 15 residues. The CDR3 protein is CASSPGAGTNYGYTF. In nucleotides, the CDR3 is TGTGCCAGCAGCCCGGGGGCGGGAACCAACTATGGCTACACCTTC.

This chain links TRBV5-1 with TRBJ2-1; 12 bases match TRBD2. Germline assignment: CDR1 SGHRS and CDR2 YFSETQ. V trimming: 0 bases; J trimming: 5 bases; junction bases outside the gene matches: 0. CDR3 length: 15 amino acids. The CDR3 coding sequence is TGCGCCAGCAGCTTGGGGACTAGCGGGGACAATGAGCAGTTCTTC. Translating it yields CASSLGTSGDNEQFF.

The chain is built from TRBV30 and TRBJ2-1; 9 positions match TRBD1. The germline CDR1 and CDR2 sequences are GTSNPN and SVGIG (reference sequence). The trim removed 7 bases at V and 4 bases at J, leaving 11 bases unmatched. The CDR3 covers 15 residues. The CDR3 region has the DNA TGTGCCTATTCCCCAGCCGGGACAGGGTACAATGAGCAGTTCTTC. Protein product: CAYSPAGTGYNEQFF.

This clone was seen a few times. The V and J genes are TRBV10-3 and TRBJ1-1; possible D gene TRBD1, 5 bases. CDR1 and CDR2 from the germline V gene are ENHRY and SYGVKD. The CDR3 loop spans 14 amino acids. The ends were cut back, 4 bases at V and 6 bases at J, with 15 bases in the middle. The CDR3 protein is CAISGEQAGAEAFF. The CDR3 region has the DNA TGTGCCATCAGTGGAGAACAGGCGGGCGCTGAAGCTTTCTTT.